This entry features one T cell receptor (beta chain) sequence. The data derive from a study of T cells in localized non-small cell lung cancer. Per the germline V gene, CDR1 is LGHNA and CDR2 is YNFKEQ. This CDR3 is built from 15 residues. Trimming shortened V by 0 bases and J by 2 bases, and 8 bases separated the two germline ends. The protocol was immunoSEQ multiplex PCR, while the TCRdb copy is restricted to in-frame clones and leaves out a portion. The sample contains some 55,000 clones, about 85% of which appear only once. The specimen comprised peripheral blood, sampled before any cancer treatment. This clonotype was obtained from a female donor aged 60 or older with stage II squamous cell lung carcinoma. V is TRBV4-2 and J is TRBJ1-5, with unresolved D. Here the CDR3 DNA reads TGTGCCAGCAGCCAAGACAGCCAAGGCAATCAGCCCCAGCATTTT. This translates into CASSQDSQGNQPQHF.